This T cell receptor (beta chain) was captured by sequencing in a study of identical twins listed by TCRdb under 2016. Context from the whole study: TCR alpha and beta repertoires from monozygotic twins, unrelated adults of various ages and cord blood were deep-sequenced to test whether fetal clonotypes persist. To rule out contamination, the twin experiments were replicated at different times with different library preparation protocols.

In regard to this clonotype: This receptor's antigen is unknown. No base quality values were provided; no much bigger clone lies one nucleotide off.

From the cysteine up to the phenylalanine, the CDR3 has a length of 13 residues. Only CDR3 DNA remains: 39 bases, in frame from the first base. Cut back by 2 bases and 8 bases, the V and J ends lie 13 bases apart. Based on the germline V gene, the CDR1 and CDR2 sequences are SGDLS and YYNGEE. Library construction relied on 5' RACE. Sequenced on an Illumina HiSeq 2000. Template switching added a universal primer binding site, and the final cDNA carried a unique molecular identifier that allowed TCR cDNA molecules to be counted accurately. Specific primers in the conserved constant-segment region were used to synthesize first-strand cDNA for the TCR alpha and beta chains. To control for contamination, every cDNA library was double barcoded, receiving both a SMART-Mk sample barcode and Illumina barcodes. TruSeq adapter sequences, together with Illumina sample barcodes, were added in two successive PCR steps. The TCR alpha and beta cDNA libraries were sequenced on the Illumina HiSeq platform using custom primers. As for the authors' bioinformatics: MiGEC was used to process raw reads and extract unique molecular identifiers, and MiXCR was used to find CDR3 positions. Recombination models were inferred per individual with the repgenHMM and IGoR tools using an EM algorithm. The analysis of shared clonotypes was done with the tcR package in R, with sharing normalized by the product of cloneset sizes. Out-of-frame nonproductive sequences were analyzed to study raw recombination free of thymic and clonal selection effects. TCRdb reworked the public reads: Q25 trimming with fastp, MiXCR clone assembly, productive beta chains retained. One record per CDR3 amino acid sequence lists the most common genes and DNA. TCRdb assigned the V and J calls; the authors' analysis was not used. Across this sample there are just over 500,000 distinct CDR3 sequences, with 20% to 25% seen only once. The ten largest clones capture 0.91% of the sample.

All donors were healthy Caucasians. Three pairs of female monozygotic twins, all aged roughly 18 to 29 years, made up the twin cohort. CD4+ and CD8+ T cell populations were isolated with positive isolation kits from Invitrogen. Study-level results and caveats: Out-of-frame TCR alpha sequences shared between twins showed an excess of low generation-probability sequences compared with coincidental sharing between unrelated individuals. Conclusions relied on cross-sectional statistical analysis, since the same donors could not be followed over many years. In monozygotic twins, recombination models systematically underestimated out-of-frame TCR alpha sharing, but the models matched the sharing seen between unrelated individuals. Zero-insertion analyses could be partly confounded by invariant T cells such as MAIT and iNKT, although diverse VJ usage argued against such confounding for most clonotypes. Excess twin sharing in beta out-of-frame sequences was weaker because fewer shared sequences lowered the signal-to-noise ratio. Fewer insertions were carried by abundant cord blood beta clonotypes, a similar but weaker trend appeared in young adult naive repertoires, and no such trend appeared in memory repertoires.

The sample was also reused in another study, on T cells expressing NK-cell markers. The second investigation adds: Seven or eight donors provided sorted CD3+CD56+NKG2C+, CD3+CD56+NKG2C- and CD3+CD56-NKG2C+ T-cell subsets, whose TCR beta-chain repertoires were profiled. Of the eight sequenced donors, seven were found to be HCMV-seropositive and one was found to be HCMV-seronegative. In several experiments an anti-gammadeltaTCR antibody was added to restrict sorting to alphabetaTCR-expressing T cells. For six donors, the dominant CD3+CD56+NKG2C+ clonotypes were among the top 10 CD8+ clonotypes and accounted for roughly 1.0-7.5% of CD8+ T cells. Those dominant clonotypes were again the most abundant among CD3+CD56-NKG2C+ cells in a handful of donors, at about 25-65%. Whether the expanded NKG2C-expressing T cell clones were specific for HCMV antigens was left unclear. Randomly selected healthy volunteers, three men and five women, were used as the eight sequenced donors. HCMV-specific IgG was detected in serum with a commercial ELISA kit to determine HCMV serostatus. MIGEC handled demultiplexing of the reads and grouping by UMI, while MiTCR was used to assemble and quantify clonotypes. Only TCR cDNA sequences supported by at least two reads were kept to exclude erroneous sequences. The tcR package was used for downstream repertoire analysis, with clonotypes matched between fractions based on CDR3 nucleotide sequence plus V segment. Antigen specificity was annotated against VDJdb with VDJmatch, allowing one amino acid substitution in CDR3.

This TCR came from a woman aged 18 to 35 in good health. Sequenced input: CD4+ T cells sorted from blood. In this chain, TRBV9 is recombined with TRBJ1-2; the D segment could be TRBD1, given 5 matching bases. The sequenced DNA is TGTGCCAGCAGCGTCGACAGAGGTAAAGGCTACACCTTC. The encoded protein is CASSVDRGKGYTF.